These T cell receptor beta chains were read from a single sample in a study of shared clonotypes between healthy human individuals. The assay was immunoSEQ multiplex PCR, and TCRdb's table has in-frame clones only and misses some. In the table there are around 600,000 clones, approximately 95% of which are singletons. Sequenced sample: naive CD8+ T cells sorted from blood. These receptor sequences come from a woman aged 25 to 45 in good health. The CDR3 runs from the conserved cysteine through the conserved F or W. Fields, in order: J gene, clone size, D gene, V gene, CDR3 protein, CDR3 DNA. The D gene is left open where the match is weak. Not all rows give a size; the values are once, few, many and, for expanded clones, a class.

>TRBJ2-7|NA|NA|TRBV6-6
CASSRGNPDHEQYF
TGTGCCAGCAGCCGCGGCAATCCCGACCACGAGCAGTACTTC
>TRBJ2-7|NA|TRBD1|TRBV4-1
CASNELGDRENEQYF
TGCGCCAGCAACGAACTAGGGGACAGGGAGAACGAGCAGTACTTC
>TRBJ2-1|NA|TRBD2|TRBV14
CASSQFPSGRGSNEQFF
TGTGCCAGCAGCCAGTTTCCTAGCGGGAGGGGATCCAATGAGCAGTTCTTC
>TRBJ2-1|NA|NA|TRBV11-3
CASSPMTGSNEQFF
TGTGCCAGCAGCCCGATGACAGGATCCAATGAGCAGTTCTTC
>TRBJ2-3|NA|TRBD1|TRBV28
CASNKRDRLTDTQYF
TGTGCCAGCAACAAACGGGACAGGCTCACAGATACGCAGTATTTT
>TRBJ2-7|NA|TRBD2|TRBV9
CASSVASGRAGYEQYF
TGTGCCAGCAGCGTAGCTAGCGGGAGGGCCGGTTACGAGCAGTACTTC
>TRBJ2-7|NA|NA|TRBV7-8
CASSLIGVDYEQYF
TGTGCCAGCAGCTTAATAGGGGTGGACTACGAGCAGTACTTC
>TRBJ2-5|NA|NA|TRBV10-1
CASSEVLGGETQYF
TGCGCCAGCAGTGAAGTTTTGGGAGGCGAGACCCAGTACTTC
>TRBJ2-1|NA|TRBD2|TRBV19
CASSIGAAGGFSEHYNEQFF
TGTGCCAGTAGTATAGGGGCTGCGGGAGGGTTTTCAGAACATTACAATGAGCAGTTCTTC
>TRBJ2-3|NA|TRBD1|TRBV5-1
CASSQTGPSATDTQYF
TGCGCCAGCAGCCAGACAGGGCCCTCTGCCACAGATACGCAGTATTTT
>TRBJ1-1|NA|TRBD1|TRBV5-1
CASSRQGKGANTEAFF
TGCGCCAGCAGCCGACAGGGAAAAGGAGCGAACACTGAAGCTTTCTTT
>TRBJ2-7|NA|NA|TRBV5-1
CASRFSQGSYEQYF
TGCGCCAGCAGATTCAGCCAGGGGTCCTACGAGCAGTACTTC
>TRBJ2-5|NA|NA|TRBV2
CASRGGVQETQYF
TGTGCCAGCAGGGGGGGCGTCCAAGAGACCCAGTACTTC
>TRBJ1-2|NA|NA|TRBV2
CASSEGYGERAYGYTF
TGTGCCAGCAGTGAAGGATACGGGGAACGGGCCTATGGCTACACCTTC
>TRBJ2-7|NA|NA|TRBV5-1
CASSLQSWNEQYF
TGCGCCAGCAGCTTACAAAGTTGGAACGAGCAGTACTTC
>TRBJ2-7|NA|TRBD2|TRBV27
CASSPWTSGSPYEQYF
TGTGCCAGCAGTCCGTGGACTAGCGGGAGTCCCTACGAGCAGTACTTC
>TRBJ2-7|few|TRBD2|TRBV7-8
CASTPPSGYEQYF
TGTGCCAGCACCCCGCCTAGCGGATACGAGCAGTACTTC
>TRBJ2-7|NA|NA|TRBV7-7
CASSLAQGSEQYF
TGTGCCAGCAGCTTAGCTCAGGGGTCGGAGCAGTACTTC
>TRBJ2-3|NA|TRBD1|TRBV18
CASSPATGGLTDTQYF
TGTGCCAGCTCACCGGCGACAGGGGGCTTGACAGATACGCAGTATTTT
>TRBJ2-2|NA|NA|TRBV11-2
CASSAIRPRNGELFF
TGTGCCAGCAGCGCGATCAGGCCGCGGAACGGGGAGCTGTTTTTT
>TRBJ2-7|once|NA|TRBV7-3
CASSPDPSVEQYF
TGTGCCAGCAGTCCCGATCCGTCAGTCGAGCAGTACTTC
>TRBJ2-1|NA|NA|TRBV7-2
CASSPNFGEQFF
TGTGCCAGCAGCCCGAATTTTGGTGAGCAGTTCTTC
>TRBJ2-2|NA|NA|TRBV28
CASRTGRAGELFF
TGTGCCAGCAGAACAGGGAGAGCCGGGGAGCTGTTTTTT
>TRBJ2-2|NA|NA|TRBV11-2
CASSLSAGELFF
TGTGCCAGCAGCTTATCAGCCGGGGAGCTGTTTTTT